One and the same sample provided the 12 T cell receptor beta chains below, sequenced in a study of T cells after posttransplantation cyclophosphamide. Repertoires were generated with immunoSEQ multiplex PCR, while TCRdb's copy carries only in-frame clones and drops some. The sample consists of 7,500 to 10,000 clones, nearly 98% of them appearing once. The naive gate required viable CD3+CD4+ or CD3+CD8+ cells with CCR7+CD45RA+CD45RO-CD95-CD27+CD28+ phenotype. Source material: naive CD4+ T cells sorted from PBMCs. The receptor source for this set is a woman aged 60 to 75 in good health, CMV-negative, and a related stem cell transplant donor.

This chain links TRBV5-6 with TRBJ1-4; 7 nucleotides line up with TRBD1. The V gene end was trimmed by 4 bases and the J gene end by 8 bases; junction bases not matched to a gene: 8. This CDR3 has 14 residues. Germline V lookup: CDR1 SGHDT, CDR2 YYEEEE. The CDR3 coding sequence is TGTGCCAGCAGCGTGACAGGGTTACTGGAAAAACTGTTTTTT. Encoded protein: CASSVTGLLEKLFF.

The rearrangement links TRBV19 to TRBJ2-3; D is perhaps TRBD1 (5 bases). The V gene lost 2 bases and the J gene lost 2 bases, with 11 bases spanning the gap. CDR1 is LNHDA and CDR2 is SQIVND in the germline V gene (reference sequence). The CDR3 length is 15 residues. CDR3 sequence: CASSIQGLITDTQYF. CDR3 bases: TGTGCCAGTAGTATACAGGGATTAATCACAGATACGCAGTATTTT.

The V gene is TRBV6-5, the J gene TRBJ2-5; D possibly corresponds to TRBD1 (6 bases). Germline V gene sequence: CDR1 MNHEY, CDR2 SVGAGI. The CDR3 sequence is 16 residues long. Trimming removed 0 bases at V and 8 bases at J, with 19 bases between. CDR3: CASSYSKGRRQATQYF. CDR3 nucleotides: TGTGCCAGCAGTTACTCGAAGGGTCGGAGACAGGCAACCCAGTACTTC.

The chain joins TRBV7-6 to TRBJ2-3; D remains ambiguous. The CDR3 extends over 16 amino acids. V lost 1 base and J lost 1, with 12 bases in between. The germline CDR1 and CDR2 sequences are SGHVS and FNYEAQ. This chain's CDR3 is CASSLGTGIRTDTQYF. CDR3 sequence (DNA): TGTGCCAGCAGCTTAGGTACCGGTATCCGCACAGATACGCAGTATTTT. Variable domain in full (rest from reference TRBV7-6 and TRBJ2-3): GAGVSQSPRYKVTKRGQDVALRCDPISGHVSLYWYRQALGQGPEFLTYFNYEAQQDKSGLPNDRFSAERPEGSISTLTIQRTEQRDSAMYRCASSLGTGIRTDTQYFGPGTRLTVL.

The chain combines TRBV20-1 with TRBJ2-3; D not certain. V lost 3 bases, J lost 8 bases, and 9 bases lay in between. This CDR3 has 11 amino acids. Germline V lookup: CDR1 DFQATT, CDR2 SNEGSKA (reference sequence). This CDR3 is CSASFSGTQYF. The CDR3 region has the DNA TGCAGTGCTAGTTTTTCAGGTACGCAGTATTTT.

The chain employs TRBV11-2 and TRBJ2-2; the match to TRBD1 covers 11 bases. Losses at the gene ends were 2 bases for V and 5 bases for J; bases not matched to a gene: 4. CDR1 and CDR2 from the germline V gene are SGHAT and FQNNGV. There are 16 residues in the CDR3. CDR3: CASSLYGTGGTGELFF. In DNA form, the CDR3 reads TGTGCCAGCAGCTTATATGGGACAGGGGGAACCGGGGAGCTGTTTTTT.

CDR3 sequence reads: CASSVDRGQHGYTF. For the CDR3, the DNA is TGTGCCAGCAGTGTTGACAGGGGGCAACATGGCTACACCTTC. This chain links TRBV6-1 with TRBJ1-2, with 10 bases fitting TRBD1. J gave up 6 bases and V 4 bases, and 5 bases lay outside the gene matches. CDR1 MNHNS and CDR2 SASEGT come from the germline V gene. This CDR3 region has 14 residues.

The chain employs TRBV7-8 and TRBJ2-7; weak D call: TRBD2 (5 bases). Trimming shortened V by 5 bases and J by 6 bases, and 20 bases separated the two germline ends. This CDR3 comprises 15 residues. Germline CDR1 reads SGHVS; CDR2 reads FQNEAQ. In DNA, the CDR3 is TGTGCCAGCAGCCCAACCCGGGAAAGAGGGCGCGAGCAGTACTTC. Encoded protein: CASSPTRERGREQYF.

The V and J genes are TRBV5-6 and TRBJ1-5, with D perhaps TRBD1 (6 bases). The CDR3 sequence is 19 residues long. CDR1 SGHDT and CDR2 YYEEEE come from the germline V gene. V was clipped by 4 bases and J by 4 bases, with 27 bases between them. The CDR3: CASSTFGGGGWLRNQPQHF. CDR3 DNA sequence: TGTGCCAGCAGCACCTTCGGAGGGGGGGGGTGGTTGAGGAATCAGCCCCAGCATTTT. Filled out from reference TRBV5-6 and TRBJ1-5, the complete variable domain reads DAGVTQSPTHLIKTRGQQVTLRCSPKSGHDTVSWYQQALGQGPQFIFQYYEEEERQRGNFPDRFSGHQFPNYSSELNVNALLLGDSALYLCASSTFGGGGWLRNQPQHFGDGTRLSIL.

Here the CDR3 DNA reads TGTGCCATCAGGAAGGGGGCTGAGGACACTGAAGCTTTCTTT. This encodes CAIRKGAEDTEAFF. V gene TRBV10-3 combines with J gene TRBJ1-1; 7 bases line up with TRBD1. V shed 6 bases, J shed 3 bases, and the junction held 7 bases outside the gene matches. The CDR3 has 14 amino acids. Per the germline V gene, CDR1 is ENHRY and CDR2 is SYGVKD.

The chain uses TRBV7-9 and TRBJ2-7; tentatively, D is TRBD2 (6 bases). The V end lost 3 bases, the J end lost 3 bases, and 9 bases lay between the germline ends. The CDR3 has 13 amino acids. Germline assignment: CDR1 SEHNR and CDR2 FQNEAQ (reference sequence). This chain's CDR3 is CASSLGRGYEQYF. The CDR3 bases are TGTGCCAGCAGCTTGGGGCGGGGCTACGAGCAGTACTTC.

In regard to this clone: The junction differs from germline at one of its ends, possibly a read error. This sample also contains other DNA sequences that code for the same CDR3. The chain carries TRBV4-3 and TRBJ1-6; D call uncertain. This CDR3 has 16 amino acids. Germline-derived CDR1 and CDR2 are LGHNA and YSLEER. CDR3 protein: CASSQDTTGYNSPLHF. DNA for the CDR3: TGCGCCAGCAGCCAAGACACAACGGGATATAATTCCCCCCTCCACTTT.